This T cell receptor beta chain was found in a study of T cells in Graves' hyperthyroidism and ophthalmopathy (dated by TCRdb to between 2018 and 2020). Looking at the study overall: Peripheral blood was sampled at the time of initial diagnosis, prior to any treatment. To identify distinguishing TCR V-J signatures, a discovery cohort of some 100 patients was used, comprising 40 to 45 with Graves' ophthalmopathy and 57 with stable Graves' hyperthyroidism. Whether ophthalmopathy could be predicted prospectively was tested in an independent validation cohort made up of under 20 hyperthyroidism patients plus 17 patients who later progressed to ophthalmopathy. The approximately 90 discovery patients were randomly split 7:3 into training and test sets. In roughly six Graves' hyperthyroidism patients, the study also compared T-cell repertoires from thyroid tissue with T-cell repertoires from blood. Following sampling, methimazole starting at 30 mg daily was given to hyperthyroidism patients, and high-dose intravenous methylprednisolone was given to ophthalmopathy patients. The paper describes TCR Vbeta CDR3 sequencing of some 130 peripheral blood samples, made up of 43 ophthalmopathy patients, 70 to 75 hyperthyroidism patients and around 17 progressor patients. Overall study results and their limits: Most expanded thyroid clonotypes (frequency above 0.001) were also detected in blood, suggesting blood repertoires may reflect thyroid immune responses. Sample size was not statistically predetermined, and investigators were not blinded to group allocation. A model built on a 13 V-J signature distinguished ophthalmopathy from stable hyperthyroidism, reaching roughly 88% sensitivity and about 81% specificity in cross-validation and 80%/75% in testing. In validation, the model predicted progression to ophthalmopathy a median of about 6 months before onset, with about 67% sensitivity and roughly 79% specificity.

TCR beta CDR3 regions were amplified from RNA transcripts. A first-round RT-PCR of the TCR CDR3 used the HTBI primer set with the Qiagen OneStep RT-PCR kit. A second multiplex PCR round built the libraries, followed by size selection and purification. Libraries were sequenced paired-end with 100 bp reads on an Illumina HiSeq2000. Concerning the study's data processing: SOAPnuke was used to process the raw data, with reads discarded if the reads contained adapters or uncalled bases, had a mean Phred below 15, or lacked an exact constant-primer or identifier match. High-quality paired reads were merged with COPE v1.2.5, and unique nucleotide sequences were defined as clonotypes. MiTCR v1.1 was used to align the clonotypes against IMGT TRBV, TRBD and TRBJ reference segments. The analysis was restricted to V-J combinations with a frequency above 0.0001, which together covered 99% to 99.2% of the repertoires. A TCS score was defined as the ratio of F50 (clonal expansion) to E x V (chaos), with BLOSUM62-based TCRdist applied between CDR3 peptides within each V-J. Welch's t-statistics and random forest reduced approximately 520 V-J features to under 15, which were used in a naive Bayes classifier (R e1071). TCRdb trimmed the raw reads at Q25, called clones with MiXCR and kept productive beta chains. Records with the same CDR3 protein are collapsed into one entry carrying the most frequent genes and DNA. The V and J calls and clone size are TCRdb's, not the authors'. This sample comprises 500,000 to 550,000 distinct CDR3 sequences, about 20% of them detected only once. Jointly, the top ten make up around a quarter of the sample.

Stable Graves' hyperthyroidism was defined as no progression to ophthalmopathy during 18 months of follow-up. Hyperthyroidism patients were newly diagnosed, had a disease duration of under 2 months, and were aged 18 to 65 years. Exclusion was applied to patients with uncontrolled infections, other autoimmune diseases, pregnancy or lactation. Diagnoses relied on clinical symptoms, serum thyroxine and TRAb, thyroid ultrasound and orbital computed tomography. Ficoll-Paque density gradient centrifugation was used to isolate PBMCs from about 9 ml of fresh peripheral blood. Total RNA was extracted using Trizol reagent, and RNA quality was assessed on an Agilent 2100 Bioanalyzer. This clonotype was seen once. It lacks a known antigen. Base qualities are missing; no much larger clone stands one base away. One read alone provides weak support. V was cut back by 3 bases and J by 4 bases, leaving a gap of 7 bases between them. The germline V gene specifies SGHAT as CDR1 and FQNNGV as CDR2. From the cysteine up to the phenylalanine, the CDR3 has a length of 13 residues. Just the 39-base CDR3 DNA is kept, in frame starting at base 1.

Recombination linked TRBV11-2 to TRBJ1-5; no D gene can be assigned with confidence. What was sequenced was blood. This clonotype was obtained from a man aged 18 to 30 with Graves' hyperthyroidism. CDR3 region: CASSFSQNQPQHF. The DNA is as follows: TGTGCCAGCAGCTTTTCCCAGAATCAGCCCCAGCATTTT.